These 25 T cell receptor beta chains share one sample of origin, sequenced in a study of blood T cell repertoires in COVID-19. TCRdb's table, derived via immunoSEQ multiplex PCR, lists solely in-frame clones and lacks some. The sample lists 35,000 to 45,000 clones; 90% were seen once. The sequenced material came from peripheral blood. These receptors were collected from a man aged 50-60 years with active COVID-19.

The rearrangement joins TRBV6-8 to TRBJ2-5; TRBD2 aligns across 12 bases. Unmatched junction bases numbered 4, after V lost 4 bases and J lost 1 base. The V gene's germline CDR1 is MNHGY and CDR2 SAAAGT. The CDR3 is 16 residues long. CDR3 nucleotide sequence: TGTGCCAGCAGTTTCACTAGCGGGGGGCCCCAAGAGACCCAGTACTTC. Translated: CASSFTSGGPQETQYF.

This rearrangement joins TRBV29-1 to TRBJ1-1; 9 bases line up with TRBD1. Trimming at V came to 6 bases and at J to 1 base, leaving 6 bases not matched to a gene. CDR1 and CDR2 from the germline V gene are SQVTM and ANQGSEA. The CDR3 runs 14 residues. CDR3 in DNA: TGCAGCGTCTCTGGGACAGGGAGGAACACTGAAGCTTTCTTT. Translated: CSVSGTGRNTEAFF.

The rearrangement uses TRBV6-5 and TRBJ2-3; TRBD2 aligns across 13 bases. CDR1 and CDR2 (germline): MNHEY, SVGAGI. Trimming removed 6 bases from V and 5 bases from J; junction bases left unmatched: 5. There are 15 residues in the CDR3. In DNA form, the CDR3 reads TGTGCCAGCAGCGGAACTAGCGGGGGGGGAGATACGCAGTATTTT. Its protein is CASSGTSGGGDTQYF.

The chain links TRBV12-5 to TRBJ2-5, with D tentatively TRBD2 (5 bases). The germline CDR1 and CDR2 sequences are LGHNT and FRNRAP. The CDR3 has 14 amino acids. V gave up 0 bases and J gave up 4 bases, with 9 bases separating them. The CDR3 DNA sequence: TGTGCTAGTGGTTTGGTTAAAGCGGCAGAGACCCAGTACTTC. Translation: CASGLVKAAETQYF.

For the CDR3, the DNA is TGTGCCAGCAGGAAAATCCGACTAGCGGGGGGGGCAGAGACCCAGTACTTC. Amino acids: CASRKIRLAGGAETQYF. The chain carries TRBV28 and TRBJ2-5; 14 bases match TRBD2. The trim removed 6 bases at V and 4 bases at J, leaving 10 bases unmatched. Germline V gene data show CDR1 as MDHEN and CDR2 as SYDVKM. The CDR3 covers 17 residues.

The CDR3 is CAWTGEGNSRLKYNEQFF. The CDR3 nucleotides read TGTGCCTGGACCGGGGAGGGAAACAGCAGATTGAAGTACAATGAGCAGTTCTTC. J is TRBJ2-1 and V is TRBV30, with 7 bases that match TRBD2. CDR1 and CDR2 (germline): GTSNPN, SVGIG (reference sequence). This CDR3 has 18 residues. With V trimmed by 4 bases and J by 4 bases, 19 bases remained unmatched.

This clone turned up a few times. The J gene is TRBJ2-7, the V gene TRBV12-3 or TRBV12-4; D is undetermined. The CDR3 length is 13 residues. Trimming removed 7 bases from V and 2 bases from J, with 12 bases in between. The CDR3 nucleotides read TGTGCCAGCACCCGACTCCCTACCTACGAGCAGTACTTC. Amino acid sequence: CASTRLPTYEQYF.

The chain combines TRBV6-5 with TRBJ2-3, with D maybe TRBD1 (5 bases). CDR3 length: 15 residues. V shed 6 bases and J shed 0 bases, with 13 bases lying between them. Germline V gives CDR1 MNHEY, CDR2 SVGAGI. The CDR3 here is CASSGWGPSTDTQYF. DNA for the CDR3: TGTGCCAGCAGCGGGTGGGGCCCTAGCACAGATACGCAGTATTTT.

The rearrangement joins TRBV9 to TRBJ2-7; no reliable D call. Per the germline V gene, CDR1 is SGDLS and CDR2 is YYNGEE. Trimming cost V 0 bases and J 2 bases, with 15 bases left between them. CDR3 length: 16 residues. CDR3 sequence: CASSVAETARPYEQYF. DNA of the CDR3: TGTGCCAGCAGCGTAGCGGAGACGGCGAGGCCCTACGAGCAGTACTTC.

The V and J genes are TRBV5-6 and TRBJ2-2, with D maybe TRBD2 (5 bases). Trimming removed 7 bases at V and 4 bases at J, with 5 bases between. The CDR3 has 11 amino acids. Germline-derived CDR1 and CDR2 are SGHDT and YYEEEE. CDR3 sequence: CASGGTGELFF. CDR3 in DNA: TGTGCCAGCGGAGGCACCGGGGAGCTGTTTTTT.

The gene calls are TRBV6-5 and TRBJ1-5; TRBD1 agrees at 7 bases. In germline, CDR1 is MNHEY, CDR2 SVGAGI. The CDR3 consists of 14 residues. V shed 7 bases, J shed 7 bases, and the junction held 10 bases outside the gene matches. CDR3 DNA sequence: TGTGCCAGCACCCAGACAGGGTTTAGACAGCCCCAGCATTTT. Translation gives CASTQTGFRQPQHF.

The CDR3 protein is CASSRDRGGQPQHF. The CDR3 DNA is TGTGCCAGCAGCCGGGACAGGGGGGGACAGCCCCAGCATTTT. The chain is built from TRBV6-2 or TRBV6-3 and TRBJ1-5; 11 positions match TRBD1. The junction had 5 bases not matched to a gene; V was cut back by 6 bases and J by 7 bases. The CDR3 is 14 amino acids. CDR1 is MNHEY, CDR2 SVGEGT, per germline.

This clone appeared a single time. The chain links TRBV5-4 to TRBJ2-5; D gene unclear. V was pared by 0 bases and J by 2 bases, with 8 bases between. Per germline, CDR1 SGHNT and CDR2 YYREEE (reference sequence). The CDR3 has 14 residues. In DNA form, the CDR3 reads TGTGCCAGCAGCTTGGGGAGTTGGCAAGAGACCCAGTACTTC. It codes for CASSLGSWQETQYF.

The chain is built from TRBV30 and TRBJ2-4; D unresolved. The CDR3 contains 14 residues. V dropped 0 bases and J dropped 6 bases, with 12 bases sitting between them. Germline V lookup: CDR1 GTSNPN, CDR2 SVGIG (reference sequence). The CDR3 protein is CAWSVRGVRNIQYF. CDR3 in DNA: TGTGCCTGGAGTGTACGTGGAGTGAGAAACATTCAGTACTTC.

The V and J genes are TRBV7-2 and TRBJ2-7, with D perhaps matching TRBD2 (6 bases). Germline V gene data show CDR1 as SGHTA and CDR2 as FQGNSA. V dropped 4 bases and J dropped 4 bases, with 11 bases sitting between them. The CDR3 runs 13 residues. The CDR3 region is CASSSSGGYEQYF. The CDR3 bases are TGTGCCAGCAGCTCGTCCGGGGGTTACGAGCAGTACTTC.

There are a few counts of this clone. The chain uses TRBV29-1 and TRBJ1-6; TRBD1 aligns across 9 bases. The CDR3 is 15 residues long. With 5 bases clipped from V and 6 bases from J, the junction kept 8 bases outside the gene matches. CDR1 SQVTM and CDR2 ANQGSEA come from the germline V gene. The CDR3: CSVRTGATVNSPLHF. The CDR3 DNA reads as TGCAGCGTTAGGACAGGGGCCACCGTTAATTCACCCCTCCACTTT.

This clone was observed a single time. The rearrangement uses TRBV18 and TRBJ1-4; the D gene is possibly TRBD1 (5 bases). The CDR3 has 15 residues. Germline V CDR1 and CDR2: KGHSH, LQKENI. V lost 3 bases, J lost 3 bases, and 11 bases lay in between. CDR3 region: CASSPQGFPNEKLFF. The CDR3 DNA is TGTGCCAGCTCACCCCAGGGTTTCCCTAATGAAAAACTGTTTTTT. The full variable domain, rest sourced from reference TRBV18 and TRBJ1-4, is NAGVMQNPRHLVRRRGQEARLRCSPMKGHSHVYWYRQLPEEGLKFMVYLQKENIIDESGMPKERFSAEFPKEGPSILRIQQVVRGDSAAYFCASSPQGFPNEKLFFGSGTQLSVL.

This chain links TRBV19 with TRBJ1-4; perhaps TRBD1 as D (6 bases). V lost 8 bases and J lost 8, with 15 bases in between. The CDR3 totals 13 residues. Looked up from germline, CDR1 is LNHDA and CDR2 is SQIVND (reference sequence). The CDR3 is CASEGGYREKLFF. The CDR3 DNA is TGTGCCAGTGAGGGGGGGTATCGGGAAAAACTGTTTTTT.

The chain has TRBV30 and TRBJ2-6; no definite D call. Per the germline V gene, CDR1 is GTSNPN and CDR2 is SVGIG (reference sequence). The CDR3 runs to 13 residues. V shed 4 bases and J shed 4 bases, with 8 bases lying between them. The CDR3 spells CAWTVSGANVLTF. The CDR3 DNA reads TGTGCCTGGACTGTGTCAGGGGCCAACGTCCTGACTTTC.

The genes are TRBV7-8 and TRBJ1-6, with unresolved D. Germline CDR1 and CDR2: SGHVS and FQNEAQ. CDR3 length equals 17 residues. V was trimmed by 1 base and J by 6 bases, leaving 16 bases between them. CDR3 sequence (DNA): TGTGCCAGCAGCTTAGTTGATGCAGGTTGGCTTAATTCACCCCTCCACTTT. Protein product: CASSLVDAGWLNSPLHF.

By sample fraction, this clone is medium-sized. For the CDR3, the DNA is TGTGCCTGGAGTCGGTGGTATTCACCCCTCCACTTT. As protein: CAWSRWYSPLHF. The chain couples TRBV30 to TRBJ1-6; D is unresolved. Per the germline V gene, CDR1 is GTSNPN and CDR2 is SVGIG (reference sequence). This CDR3 region has 12 residues. The V end was cut by 2 bases, the J end by 8 bases, with 7 bases between.

The chain uses TRBV2 and TRBJ1-5; TRBD1 agrees at 9 bases. CDR1 SNHLY and CDR2 FYNNEI come from the germline V gene. J lost 0 bases, V lost 6 bases, and 3 bases had no gene match. The CDR3 loop spans 15 amino acids. The CDR3 nucleotides read TGTGCCAGCAGGGGGACAGGGTCTAGCAATCAGCCCCAGCATTTT. It is translated as CASRGTGSSNQPQHF.

V is TRBV20-1 and J is TRBJ2-1; no definite D call. The CDR3 is made up of 16 amino acids. Trimming cost V 3 bases and J 0 bases, with 15 bases left between them. Germline V gene data show CDR1 as DFQATT and CDR2 as SNEGSKA (reference sequence). The CDR3 spells CSASPRRKISYNEQFF. The CDR3 DNA follows: TGCAGTGCTAGTCCGAGGCGGAAAATCTCCTACAATGAGCAGTTCTTC.

The chain uses TRBV7-9 and TRBJ1-2; maybe TRBD1 (5 bases). Germline CDR1 and CDR2: SEHNR and FQNEAQ (reference sequence). V dropped 5 bases and J dropped 5 bases, with 21 bases sitting between them. The CDR3 consists of 16 residues. DNA for the CDR3: TGTGCCAGCAGCCCCCGAACAGGACCTGCTTGGTATGGCTACACCTTC. Translating it yields CASSPRTGPAWYGYTF.

CDR3 sequence: CASSLRWEGSEQYF. CDR3 DNA: TGTGCCAGCAGTTTAAGGTGGGAGGGATCCGAGCAGTACTTC. This chain uses TRBV27 with TRBJ2-7; TRBD2 aligns across 7 bases. Looked up from germline, CDR1 is MNHEY and CDR2 is SMNVEV (reference sequence). The CDR3 covers 14 residues. The V gene end was trimmed by 2 bases and the J gene end by 6 bases; junction bases not matched to a gene: 7.